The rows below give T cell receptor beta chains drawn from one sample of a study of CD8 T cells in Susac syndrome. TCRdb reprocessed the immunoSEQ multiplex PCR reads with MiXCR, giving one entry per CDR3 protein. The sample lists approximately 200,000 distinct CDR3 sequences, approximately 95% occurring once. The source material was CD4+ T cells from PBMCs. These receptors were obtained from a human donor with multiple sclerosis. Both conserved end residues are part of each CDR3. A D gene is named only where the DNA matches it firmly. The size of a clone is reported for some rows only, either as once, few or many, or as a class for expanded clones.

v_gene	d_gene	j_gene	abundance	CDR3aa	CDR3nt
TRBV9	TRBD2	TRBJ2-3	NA	CASSVGLGGISGEITDTQYF	TGTGCCAGCAGCGTAGGGCTCGGAGGAATTAGCGGGGAAATCACAGATACGCAGTATTTT
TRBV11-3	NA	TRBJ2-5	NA	CASSSRSQETQYF	TGTGCCAGCAGCTCTCGGTCTCAAGAGACCCAGTACTTC
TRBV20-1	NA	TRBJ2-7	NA	CSAADVGYEQYF	TGCAGTGCTGCCGACGTTGGCTACGAGCAGTACTTC
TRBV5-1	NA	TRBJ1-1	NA	CASSLGMDTEAFF	TGCGCCAGCAGCTTGGGGATGGACACTGAAGCTTTCTTT
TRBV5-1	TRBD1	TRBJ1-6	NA	CASSLGDSGNSPLHF	TGCGCCAGCAGCCTGGGGGACAGCGGTAATTCACCCCTCCACTTT
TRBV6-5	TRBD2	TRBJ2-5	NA	CASSYSGREGTQYF	TGTGCCAGCAGTTACTCGGGAAGGGAGGGGACCCAGTACTTC
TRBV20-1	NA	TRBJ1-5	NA	CSVRAAGPQPQHF	TGCAGTGTGAGGGCAGCTGGGCCTCAGCCCCAGCATTTT
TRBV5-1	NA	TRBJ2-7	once	CASSLLPETIEQYF	TGCGCCAGCAGCTTGTTGCCAGAGACTATAGAGCAGTACTTC
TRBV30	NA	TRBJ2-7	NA	CAWSVSGPHEQYF	TGTGCCTGGAGTGTAAGTGGGCCCCACGAGCAGTACTTC
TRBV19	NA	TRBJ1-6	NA	CASSPRFRNSPLHF	TGTGCCAGTAGTCCTCGGTTCCGGAATTCACCCCTCCACTTT
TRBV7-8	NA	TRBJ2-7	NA	CASSPKTRLASYEQYF	TGTGCCAGCAGCCCTAAAACCCGGCTAGCGTCATACGAGCAGTACTTC
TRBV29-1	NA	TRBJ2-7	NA	CSAYGEAYEQYF	TGCAGCGCCTATGGGGAGGCCTACGAGCAGTACTTC
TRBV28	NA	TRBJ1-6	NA	CASRETYNSPLHF	TGTGCCAGCAGGGAAACCTATAATTCACCCCTCCACTTT
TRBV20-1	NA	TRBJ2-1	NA	CSARGGGAERGF	TGCAGTGCTAGAGGAGGCGGGGCCGAAAGAGGCTTC
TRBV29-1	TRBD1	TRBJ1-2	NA	CSVVIVQGAYTF	TGCAGCGTTGTGATAGTACAGGGGGCCTACACCTTC
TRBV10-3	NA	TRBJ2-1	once	CAISLQGRGYNEQFF	TGTGCCATCAGCCTACAGGGTCGAGGGTACAATGAGCAGTTCTTC
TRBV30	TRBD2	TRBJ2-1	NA	CAWSVLAGVEQFF	TGTGCCTGGAGTGTACTAGCGGGGGTTGAGCAGTTCTTC
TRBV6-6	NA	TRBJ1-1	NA	CASTEQGNTEAFF	TGTGCCAGCACCGAACAGGGTAACACTGAAGCTTTCTTT
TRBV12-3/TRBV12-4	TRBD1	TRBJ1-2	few	CASSLVGQGNYGYTF	TGTGCCAGCAGTTTAGTCGGACAGGGGAATTATGGCTACACCTTC
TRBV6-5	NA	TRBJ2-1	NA	CASSYSPLAGLYNEQFF	TGTGCCAGCAGTTACTCCCCCCTGGCGGGGCTATACAATGAGCAGTTCTTC
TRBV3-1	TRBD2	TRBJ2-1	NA	CASSQGRGSPGGLNEQFF	TGTGCCAGCAGCCAAGGCCGAGGGAGCCCGGGGGGACTCAATGAGCAGTTCTTC
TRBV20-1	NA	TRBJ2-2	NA	CSASAGTKNTGELFF	TGCAGTGCTAGTGCCGGGACCAAGAACACCGGGGAGCTGTTTTTT
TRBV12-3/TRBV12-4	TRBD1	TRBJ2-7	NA	CASRGQGFVQYF	TGTGCCAGCAGAGGACAGGGTTTCGTGCAGTACTTC
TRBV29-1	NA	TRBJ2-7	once	CSVAGSSYEQYF	TGCAGCGTTGCAGGCAGCAGCTACGAGCAGTACTTC
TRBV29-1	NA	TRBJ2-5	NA	CSVEEGIDGQYF	TGCAGCGTTGAAGAAGGAATCGATGGTCAGTACTTC
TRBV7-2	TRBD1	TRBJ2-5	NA	CASSLPGTGQETQYF	TGTGCCAGCAGCTTACCCGGGACAGGTCAAGAGACCCAGTACTTC
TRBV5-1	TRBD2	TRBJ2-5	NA	CASSSPGLAGGRLGETQYF	TGCGCCAGCAGCTCGCCGGGACTAGCGGGGGGGCGGCTGGGAGAGACCCAGTACTTC
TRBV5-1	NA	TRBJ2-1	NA	CASSLGGQGTQQFF	TGCGCCAGCAGCTTGGGGGGACAAGGGACCCAGCAGTTCTTC
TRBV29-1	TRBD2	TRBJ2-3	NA	CSVVPAGGSTDTQYF	TGCAGCGTTGTTCCAGCGGGGGGAAGCACAGATACGCAGTATTTT
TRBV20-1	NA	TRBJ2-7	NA	CSVLGRYEQYF	TGCAGTGTTCTGGGGAGGTACGAGCAGTACTTC
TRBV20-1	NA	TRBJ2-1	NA	CSASSGSGEQFF	TGCAGTGCTAGTTCCGGGTCTGGGGAGCAGTTCTTC
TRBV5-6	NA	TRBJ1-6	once	CASSLGQDGSPLHF	TGTGCCAGCAGCTTGGGGCAGGACGGTTCACCCCTCCACTTT
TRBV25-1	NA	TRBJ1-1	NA	CASSVRQAAEAFF	TGTGCCAGCAGTGTCCGACAGGCCGCTGAAGCTTTCTTT